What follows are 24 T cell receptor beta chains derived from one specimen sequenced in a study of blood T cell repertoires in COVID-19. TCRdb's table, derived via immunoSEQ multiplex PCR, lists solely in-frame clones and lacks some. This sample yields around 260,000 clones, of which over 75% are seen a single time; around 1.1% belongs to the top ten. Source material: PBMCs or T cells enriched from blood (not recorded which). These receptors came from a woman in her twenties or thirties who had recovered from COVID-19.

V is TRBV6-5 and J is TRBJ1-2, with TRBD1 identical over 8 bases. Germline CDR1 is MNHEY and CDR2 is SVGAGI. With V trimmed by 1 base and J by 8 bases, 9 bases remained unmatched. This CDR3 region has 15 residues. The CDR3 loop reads CASSYYSGGSGGYTF. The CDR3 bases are TGTGCCAGCAGTTACTATTCAGGGGGCTCAGGCGGCTACACCTTC.

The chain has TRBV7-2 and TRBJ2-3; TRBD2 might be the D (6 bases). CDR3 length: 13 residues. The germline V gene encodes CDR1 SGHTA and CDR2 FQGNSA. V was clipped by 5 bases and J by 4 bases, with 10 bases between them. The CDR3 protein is CASSPTGADTQYF. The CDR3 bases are TGTGCCAGCAGCCCAACGGGAGCAGATACGCAGTATTTT.

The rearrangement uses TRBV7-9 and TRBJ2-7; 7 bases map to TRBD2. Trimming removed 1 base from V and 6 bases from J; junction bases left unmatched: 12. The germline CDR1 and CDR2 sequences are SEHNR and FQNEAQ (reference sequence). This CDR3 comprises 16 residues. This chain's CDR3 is CASSLVSLGPGGEQYF. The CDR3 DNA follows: TGTGCCAGCAGCTTAGTAAGTCTGGGCCCGGGGGGCGAGCAGTACTTC.

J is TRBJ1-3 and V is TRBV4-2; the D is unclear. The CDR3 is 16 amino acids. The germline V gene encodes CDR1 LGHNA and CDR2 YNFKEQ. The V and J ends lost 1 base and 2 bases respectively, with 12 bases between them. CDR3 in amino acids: CASSQALRQAGNTIYF. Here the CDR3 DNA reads TGTGCCAGCAGCCAAGCTCTCAGGCAGGCTGGAAACACCATATATTTT.

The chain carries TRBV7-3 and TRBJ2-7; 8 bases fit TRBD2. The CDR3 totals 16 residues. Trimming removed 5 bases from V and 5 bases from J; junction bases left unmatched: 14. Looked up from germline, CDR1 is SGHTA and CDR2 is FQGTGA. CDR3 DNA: TGTGCCAGCAGCGGCTATAGCGGGACGGCTGTAAACGAGCAGTACTTC. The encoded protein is CASSGYSGTAVNEQYF.

CDR3 residues: CASSLWGEGANYGYTF. CDR3 coding DNA: TGTGCCAGCAGTTTATGGGGCGAGGGGGCCAACTATGGCTACACCTTC. The chain links TRBV28 to TRBJ1-2; TRBD1 aligns across 7 bases. After removal of 0 bases from V and 2 bases from J, the junction contained 6 bases not matched to a gene. CDR1 is MDHEN, CDR2 SYDVKM, per germline. The CDR3 loop spans 16 amino acids.

The CDR3 sequence is CASSAPGVGETQYF. In DNA form, the CDR3 reads TGTGCCAGCAGCGCGCCAGGGGTGGGGGAGACCCAGTACTTC. The chain links TRBV9 to TRBJ2-5; possibly TRBD1 for D (6 bases). The germline gives CDR1 SGDLS, CDR2 YYNGEE. CDR3 length: 14 amino acids. The V end lost 3 bases, the J end lost 5 bases, and 14 bases lay between the germline ends.

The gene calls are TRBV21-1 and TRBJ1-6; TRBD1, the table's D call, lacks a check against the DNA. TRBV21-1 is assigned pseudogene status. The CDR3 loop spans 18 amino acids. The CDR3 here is CASSTGQGISSYNSPLHF. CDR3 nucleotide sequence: TGTGCCAGCAGCACCGGACAGGGAATAAGCTCCTATAATTCACCCCTCCACTTT.

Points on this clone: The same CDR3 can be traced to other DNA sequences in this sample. CDR3 in amino acids: CASSFETANTGELFF. The CDR3 nucleotides are TGCGCCAGCAGCTTCGAGACAGCTAACACCGGGGAGCTGTTTTTT. The chain uses TRBV5-1 and TRBJ2-2, with a weak D call TRBD1 (5 bases). The germline V gene has CDR1 SGHRS and CDR2 YFSETQ. The CDR3 spans 15 residues. V lost 2 bases and J 2 bases, leaving 10 bases between the germline ends.

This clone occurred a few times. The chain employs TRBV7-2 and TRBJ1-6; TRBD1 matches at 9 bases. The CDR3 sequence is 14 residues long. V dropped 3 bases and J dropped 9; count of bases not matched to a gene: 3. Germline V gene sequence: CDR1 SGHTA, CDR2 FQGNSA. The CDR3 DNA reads TGTGCCAGCAGCTTCGGACAGGGGAGTTCACCCCTCCACTTT. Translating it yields CASSFGQGSSPLHF.

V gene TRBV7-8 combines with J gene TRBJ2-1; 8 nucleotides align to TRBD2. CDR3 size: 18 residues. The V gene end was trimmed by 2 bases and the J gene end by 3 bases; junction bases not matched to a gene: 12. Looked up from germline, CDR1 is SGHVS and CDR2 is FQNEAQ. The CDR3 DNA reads TGTGCCAGCAGCTTATCTCAGCGGGGGCGAAGGGGCTACAATGAGCAGTTCTTC. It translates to CASSLSQRGRRGYNEQFF.

In DNA, the CDR3 is TGTGCCAGGATCCAGGGCAGACATAGCAATCAGCCCCAGCATTTT. Protein: CARIQGRHSNQPQHF. This chain links TRBV19 with TRBJ1-5; D might be TRBD1 (5 bases). Germline loops: CDR1 LNHDA, CDR2 SQIVND (reference sequence). CDR3 length equals 15 residues. V was clipped by 9 bases and J by 0 bases, with 15 bases between them. The full variable domain, with the rest looked up from reference TRBV19 and TRBJ1-5, is DGGITQSPKYLFRKEGQNVTLSCEQNLNHDAMYWYRQDPGQGLRLIYYSQIVNDFQKGDIAEGYSVSREKKESFPLTVTSAQKNPTAFYLCARIQGRHSNQPQHFGDGTRLSIL.

CDR3 loop: CSVRTHLDSQPQHF. The CDR3 DNA sequence: TGCAGCGTTCGTACCCACCTAGATAGTCAGCCCCAGCATTTT. The chain carries TRBV29-1 and TRBJ1-5; D is unclear. This CDR3 is 14 amino acids long. Germline-derived CDR1 and CDR2 are SQVTM and ANQGSEA. V lost 5 bases, J lost 6 bases, and 17 bases lay in between.

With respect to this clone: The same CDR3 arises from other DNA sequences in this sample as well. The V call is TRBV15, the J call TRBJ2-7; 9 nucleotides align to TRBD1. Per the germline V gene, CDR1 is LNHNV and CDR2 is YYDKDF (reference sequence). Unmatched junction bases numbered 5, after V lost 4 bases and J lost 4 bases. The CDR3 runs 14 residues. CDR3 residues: CATSTDRGPYEQYF. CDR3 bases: TGTGCCACCAGCACGGACAGGGGCCCTTACGAGCAGTACTTC.

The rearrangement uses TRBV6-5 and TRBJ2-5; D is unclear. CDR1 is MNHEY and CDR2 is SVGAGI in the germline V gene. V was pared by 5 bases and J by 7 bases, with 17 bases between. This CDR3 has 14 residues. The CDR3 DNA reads TGTGCCAGCAGTAAAACCGACATGGTGGGGACCCAGTACTTC. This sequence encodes CASSKTDMVGTQYF.

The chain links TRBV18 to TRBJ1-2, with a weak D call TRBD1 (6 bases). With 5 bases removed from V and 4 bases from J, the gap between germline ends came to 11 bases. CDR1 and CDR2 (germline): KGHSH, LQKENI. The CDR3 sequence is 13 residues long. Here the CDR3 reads CASSTDSPYGYTF. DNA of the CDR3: TGTGCCAGCTCAACGGACAGCCCCTATGGCTACACCTTC.

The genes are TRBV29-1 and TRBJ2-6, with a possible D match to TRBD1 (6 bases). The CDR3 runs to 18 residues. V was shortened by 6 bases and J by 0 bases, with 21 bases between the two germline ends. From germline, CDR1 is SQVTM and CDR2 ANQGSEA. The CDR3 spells CSVTSPGHRSSGANVLTF. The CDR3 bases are TGCAGCGTCACCAGTCCGGGACATCGATCCTCTGGGGCCAACGTCCTGACTTTC.

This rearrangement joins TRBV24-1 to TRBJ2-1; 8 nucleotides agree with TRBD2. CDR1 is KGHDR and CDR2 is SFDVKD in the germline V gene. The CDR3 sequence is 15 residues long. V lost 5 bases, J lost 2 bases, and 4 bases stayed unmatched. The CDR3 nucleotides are TGTGCCACCAGTGCTTTAGCGGGACCCTACAATGAGCAGTTCTTC. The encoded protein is CATSALAGPYNEQFF.

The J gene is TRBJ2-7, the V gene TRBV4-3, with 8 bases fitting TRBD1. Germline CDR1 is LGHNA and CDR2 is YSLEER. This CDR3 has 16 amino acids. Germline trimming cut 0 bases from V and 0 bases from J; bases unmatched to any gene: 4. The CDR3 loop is CASSQEGQASSYEQYF. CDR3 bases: TGCGCCAGCAGCCAAGAGGGACAGGCGAGCTCCTACGAGCAGTACTTC.

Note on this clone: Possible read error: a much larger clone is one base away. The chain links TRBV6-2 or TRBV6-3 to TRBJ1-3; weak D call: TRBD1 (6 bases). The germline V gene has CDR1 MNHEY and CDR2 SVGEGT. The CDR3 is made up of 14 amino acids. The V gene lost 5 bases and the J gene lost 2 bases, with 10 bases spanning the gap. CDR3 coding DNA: TGTGCCAGCAGTCCCCGGGACACTGGAAACACCATATATTTT. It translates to CASSPRDTGNTIYF.

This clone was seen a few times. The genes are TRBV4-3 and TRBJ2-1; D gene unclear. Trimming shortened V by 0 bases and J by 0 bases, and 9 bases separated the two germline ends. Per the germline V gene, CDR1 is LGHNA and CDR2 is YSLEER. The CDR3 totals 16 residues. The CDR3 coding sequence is TGCGCCAGCAGCCAAGAGCCCCTCAGCTCCTACAATGAGCAGTTCTTC. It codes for CASSQEPLSSYNEQFF.

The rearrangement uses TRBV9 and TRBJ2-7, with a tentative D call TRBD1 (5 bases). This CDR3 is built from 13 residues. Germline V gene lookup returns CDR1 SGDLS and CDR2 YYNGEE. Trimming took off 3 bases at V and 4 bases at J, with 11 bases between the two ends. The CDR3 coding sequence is TGTGCCAGCAGCGGCCCGCAGGGTTACGAGCAGTACTTC. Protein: CASSGPQGYEQYF.

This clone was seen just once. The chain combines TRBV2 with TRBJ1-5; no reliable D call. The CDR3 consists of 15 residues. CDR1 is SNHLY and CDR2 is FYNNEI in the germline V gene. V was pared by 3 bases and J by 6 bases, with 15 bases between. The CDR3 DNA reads TGTGCCAGCAGTGACAGACCCGTGGGGAGTCAGCCCCAGCATTTT. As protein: CASSDRPVGSQPQHF.

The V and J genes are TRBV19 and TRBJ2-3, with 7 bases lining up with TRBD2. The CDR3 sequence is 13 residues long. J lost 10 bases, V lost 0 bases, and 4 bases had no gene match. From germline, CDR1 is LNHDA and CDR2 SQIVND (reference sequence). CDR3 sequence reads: CASSIEPGRAQYF. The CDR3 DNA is TGTGCCAGTAGTATAGAGCCGGGGAGGGCGCAGTATTTT.